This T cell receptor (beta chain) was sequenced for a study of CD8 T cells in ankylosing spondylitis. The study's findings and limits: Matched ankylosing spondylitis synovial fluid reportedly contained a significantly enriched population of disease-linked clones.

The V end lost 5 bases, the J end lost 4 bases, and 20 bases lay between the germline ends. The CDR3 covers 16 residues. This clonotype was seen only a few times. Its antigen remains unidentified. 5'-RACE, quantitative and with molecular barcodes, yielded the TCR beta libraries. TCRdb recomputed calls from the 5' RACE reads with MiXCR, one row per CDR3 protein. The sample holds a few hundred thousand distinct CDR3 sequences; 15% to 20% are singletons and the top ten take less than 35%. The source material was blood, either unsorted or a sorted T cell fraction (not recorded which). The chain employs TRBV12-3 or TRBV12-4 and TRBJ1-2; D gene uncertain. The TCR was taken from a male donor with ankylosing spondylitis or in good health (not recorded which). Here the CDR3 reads CASSPSPAPPFYGYTF. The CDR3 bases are TGTGCCAGCAGTCCTAGTCCCGCACCACCATTCTATGGCTACACCTTC.